What follows describes a single T cell receptor (beta chain). This sample is drawn from a study of shared clonotypes between healthy human individuals. Method: immunoSEQ multiplex PCR; TCRdb's copy keeps in-frame clones and lacks some. The sample records some 2.1 million clones, 85% to 95% being singletons. CDR3 length: 15 amino acids. Germline V gene lookup returns CDR1 SGHAT and CDR2 FQNNGV. V shed 9 bases, J shed 7 bases, and the junction held 14 bases outside the gene matches. HIV-negative, healthy adults without recent acute infections or vaccinations were the donors. The clonotype originates from a man younger than 30 in good health. The J gene is TRBJ2-1, the V gene TRBV11-2, with 8 bases fitting TRBD2. Material for sequencing was naive CD4+ T cells sorted from blood. Specified subset: CD45RA+ positively selected. The CDR3 nucleotides are TGTGCCAGTTGCCCCATGAGCGGGGGAGGGAATGAGCAGTTCTTC. Translated, it gives CASCPMSGGGNEQFF.